This is a list of T cell receptor beta chains from one sample in a study of cytomegalovirus exposure and HLA in healthy donors. Profiling relied on immunoSEQ multiplex PCR, and the TCRdb table lists in-frame clones only, not all of them. Of some 200,000 clones in the sample, about 62% were seen once. The specimen was PBMCs. The receptors were gathered from a man aged 40-49 years in good health and CMV-seronegative. CDR3s include the opening cysteine and the closing phenylalanine or tryptophan. D genes are given only for firm matches. Clone size appears in some rows only: once, few, many, or a class for an expanded clone.

clone size,V gene,J gene,D gene,CDR3 DNA,CDR3 protein
NA,TRBV7-2,TRBJ1-5,TRBD1,TGTGCCAGCAGTCGGGACAGGGGAGACAATCAGCCCCAGCATTTT,CASSRDRGDNQPQHF
NA,TRBV5-1,TRBJ2-5,NA,TGCGCCAGCAGCTTGGAGCCAGGAGGGGTCCAGTACTTC,CASSLEPGGVQYF
NA,TRBV10-2,TRBJ2-7,NA,TGCGCCAGCAGCCCGAGTACCTACGAGCAGTACTTC,CASSPSTYEQYF
NA,TRBV5-1,TRBJ2-7,NA,TGCGCCAGCACCCGAGAGGGTGGCAGCTACGAGCAGTACTTC,CASTREGGSYEQYF
NA,TRBV14,TRBJ1-2,TRBD1,TGTGCCAGCAGCCAAGACTCTATCGGCAGGGGGGTGTATGGCTACACCTTC,CASSQDSIGRGVYGYTF
NA,TRBV6-6,TRBJ1-3,NA,TGTGCCAGCAGGTACCAAGAGGGTGGAAACACCATATATTTT,CASRYQEGGNTIYF
few,TRBV5-1,TRBJ2-7,NA,TGCGCCAGCAGTTCCGTGAACCAGGGGGAGCAGTACTTC,CASSSVNQGEQYF
NA,TRBV5-1,TRBJ2-4,NA,TGCGCCAGCAGCAAGACCGGCGCGGAGGACATTCAGTACTTC,CASSKTGAEDIQYF
few,TRBV7-2,TRBJ1-2,TRBD1,TGTGCCAGCAGCTCGGGACAGGGGTTTGGCTATGGCTACACCTTC,CASSSGQGFGYGYTF
NA,TRBV7-8,TRBJ1-3,NA,TGTGCCAGCAGCTTCCTCCCAGGGTCTGGAAACACCATATATTTT,CASSFLPGSGNTIYF
NA,TRBV7-9,TRBJ2-7,TRBD2,TGTGCCAGCAGCTTAAGGGAACTAGCGGGGGATACCTACGAGCAGTACTTC,CASSLRELAGDTYEQYF
NA,TRBV11-2,TRBJ1-2,NA,TGTGCCAGCAGCCTCGGGACAACGGCCGGGTATGGCTACACCTTC,CASSLGTTAGYGYTF
NA,TRBV7-2,TRBJ1-1,NA,TGTGCCAGCAGCTTAGATCCGGTGCTGAACACTGAAGCTTTCTTT,CASSLDPVLNTEAFF
NA,TRBV7-6,TRBJ2-1,TRBD2,TGTGCCAGCAGCCCACTAGCGGGAGGGCCGAATGAGCAGTTCTTC,CASSPLAGGPNEQFF
NA,TRBV19,TRBJ2-2,TRBD1,TGTGCCAGTAGACCCGGGACAGCCACCGGGGAGCTGTTTTTT,CASRPGTATGELFF
NA,TRBV4-1,TRBJ2-4,TRBD1,TGCGCCAGCAGCCAAGGGACCGGGACAGAAGCCAAAAACATTCAGTACTTC,CASSQGTGTEAKNIQYF
few,TRBV12-5,TRBJ2-5,TRBD2,TGTGCTAGTGGGACTAGCGGGAGTGTAGAGACCCAGTACTTC,CASGTSGSVETQYF
NA,TRBV4-1,TRBJ1-1,NA,TGCGCCAGCAGCCAAGGTCGCCCGGGGATGGGCACTGAAGCTTTCTTT,CASSQGRPGMGTEAFF
NA,TRBV27,TRBJ1-1,NA,TGTGCCAGCAGTACCGGCGCAGGCCTCGTGAACACTGAAGCTTTCTTT,CASSTGAGLVNTEAFF
NA,TRBV10-3,TRBJ1-4,NA,TGTGCCACCTTCGATGTCGCGATTGAAAAACTGTTTTTT,CATFDVAIEKLFF
once,TRBV5-1,TRBJ1-4,TRBD1,TGCGCCAGCAGCTTGGATACAGGGGAGAATGAAAAACTGTTTTTT,CASSLDTGENEKLFF
NA,TRBV30,TRBJ1-2,NA,TGTGCCTGGAGTGTATGGGCTGAGGGCTACACCTTC,CAWSVWAEGYTF
few,TRBV19,TRBJ1-6,NA,TGTGCCGCCAGGGAGGGCTCCTATAATTCACCCCTCCACTTT,CAAREGSYNSPLHF
NA,TRBV11-2,TRBJ2-2,TRBD2,TGTGCCAGCAGCTCCCGACTAGCTCTAATGAACACCGGGGAGCTGTTTTTT,CASSSRLALMNTGELFF
NA,TRBV5-4,TRBJ2-5,TRBD2,TGTGCCAGCAGCTACCTAGCGGGAGGGCCACAAGAGACCCAGTACTTC,CASSYLAGGPQETQYF
few,TRBV5-6,TRBJ2-3,NA,TGTGCCAGCAGCCCCTCCTTGGGGGGAACAGATACGCAGTATTTT,CASSPSLGGTDTQYF
NA,TRBV18,TRBJ1-1,NA,TGTGCCAGCTCCCCGTACAAGAATGCTGAAGCTTTCTTT,CASSPYKNAEAFF
NA,TRBV7-2,TRBJ1-4,NA,TGTGCCAGCAGCTTAGGCGGGACGGAGTTTAAAAAACTGTTTTTT,CASSLGGTEFKKLFF
NA,TRBV6-5,TRBJ1-5,TRBD1,TGTGCCAGCAGCCCCCTGGGACAGAACAATCAGCCCCAGCATTTT,CASSPLGQNNQPQHF
NA,TRBV12-1,TRBJ1-5,NA,TGTGCCAGCAGCCCGCGGGGGAATAGCAATCAGCCCCAGCATTTT,CASSPRGNSNQPQHF
few,TRBV6-6,TRBJ2-3,TRBD2,TGTGCCAGCAGCATACTAGCGGATAGCACAGATACGCAGTATTTT,CASSILADSTDTQYF
few,TRBV7-9,TRBJ2-7,TRBD1,TGTGCCAGCAGCTACTCGGGACAGCCAGCCTACGAGCAGTACTTC,CASSYSGQPAYEQYF
NA,TRBV6-1,TRBJ2-7,TRBD1,TGTGCCAGCGCCGGGACAGGGAGCTCCTACGAGCAGTACTTC,CASAGTGSSYEQYF
NA,TRBV19,TRBJ1-6,TRBD1,TGTGCCAGTAGTACTCCGGGACAGGGTGATTCACCCCTCCACTTT,CASSTPGQGDSPLHF
NA,TRBV5-6,TRBJ2-1,TRBD2,TGTGCCAGCAGCTCGAAGCGGGAGGGCCCTTACAATGAGCAGTTCTTC,CASSSKREGPYNEQFF
once,TRBV19,TRBJ2-1,NA,TGTGCCAGTAGTGTGTCGGGACAAAAGTACAATGAGCAGTTCTTC,CASSVSGQKYNEQFF
NA,TRBV6-5,TRBJ2-3,NA,TGTGCCAGCGGTCGGCAGGGCGCAGATACGCAGTATTTT,CASGRQGADTQYF
NA,TRBV28,TRBJ1-6,NA,TGTGCCAGCAGTTTCTCGGGTCTCCTCCACTTT,CASSFSGLLHF
NA,TRBV10-3,TRBJ2-3,NA,TGTGCCGCTCAGGATTCGGGCACAGATACGCAGTATTTT,CAAQDSGTDTQYF
NA,TRBV9,TRBJ2-2,NA,TGTGCCAGCAGCGTAATGGCTGAGAACACCGGGGAGCTGTTTTTT,CASSVMAENTGELFF
NA,TRBV7-6,TRBJ2-2,TRBD2,TGTGCCAGCAGCTTAGTGGGGACTAGCGGGCCCGGGGAGCTGTTTTTT,CASSLVGTSGPGELFF
NA,TRBV4-1,TRBJ1-4,NA,TGCGCCAGCAGCCAAGTTGGGACACCCGAAGGCGAAAAACTGTTTTTT,CASSQVGTPEGEKLFF
NA,TRBV7-9,TRBJ1-1,TRBD1,TGTGCCAGCAGCTCCCCGGTAACAGGGGTTAACACTGAAGCTTTCTTT,CASSSPVTGVNTEAFF
few,TRBV11-3,TRBJ2-2,NA,TGTGCCAGCAGCTTAGAGGGGGCGGGCAACACCGGGGAGCTGTTTTTT,CASSLEGAGNTGELFF
NA,TRBV5-1,TRBJ1-3,NA,TGCGCCAGCAGCCGTGATGGGGGCAGTGGAAACACCATATATTTT,CASSRDGGSGNTIYF
few,TRBV6-1,TRBJ2-5,NA,TGTGCCAGCAGTGAATTACTGCGACAGGACTCGTCCCAAGAGACCCAGTACTTC,CASSELLRQDSSQETQYF
NA,TRBV28,TRBJ2-6,TRBD2,TGTGCCAGCAGTTTATTGCGGGGGTCTGGGGCCAACGTCCTGACTTTC,CASSLLRGSGANVLTF
NA,TRBV7-3,TRBJ1-1,NA,TGTGCCAGCAGCTCCCTTCCACTAGGAGACACTGAAGCTTTCTTT,CASSSLPLGDTEAFF
NA,TRBV5-1,TRBJ1-2,TRBD1,TGCGCCAGCAGCTTTGATCCAGGGGGGAACTATGGCTACACCTTC,CASSFDPGGNYGYTF
once,TRBV29-1,TRBJ2-4,NA,TGCAGCGTCAAGGGTCGGCGGGGCGAAAACATTCAGTACTTC,CSVKGRRGENIQYF
NA,TRBV7-7,TRBJ2-1,TRBD1,TGTGCTAGCAGCCTACGACAGGGGGCAGTTGAGCAGTTCTTC,CASSLRQGAVEQFF
NA,TRBV7-8,TRBJ2-5,TRBD1,TGTGCCAGCAGGAAAGGGGACAGGGGAAGTGAGACCCAGTACTTC,CASRKGDRGSETQYF